Listed below are T cell receptor beta chains from one sample, sequenced in a study of OX40 agonist ivuxolimab in advanced cancers. The data were produced by immunoSEQ multiplex PCR, yet TCRdb's version contains in-frame clones alone and is incomplete. Here the sample spans under 40,000 clones, about 88% being singletons. Sequenced here: CD4+ or CD8+ T cells sorted from blood, sampled in a trial of the OX40 agonist ivuxolimab. Every receptor here comes from an adult with an advanced solid tumor such as melanoma, head and neck, liver or kidney cancer. CDR3s leave out the opening cysteine and the closing phenylalanine or tryptophan.

V gene: TRBV5-4
J gene: TRBJ2-7
CDR3 protein: ASRPGQGDLSYEQY

V gene: TRBV7-9
J gene: TRBJ1-2
CDR3 protein: ASRQGANYGYT

V gene: TRBV27
J gene: TRBJ2-7
CDR3 protein: ASMGARFHEQY

V gene: TRBV28
J gene: TRBJ2-7
CDR3 protein: ASSFDQIYEQY

V gene: TRBV19
J gene: TRBJ1-1
CDR3 protein: ASSIGGAGTEAF

V gene: TRBV6-4
J gene: TRBJ1-4
CDR3 protein: ASSGPTNEKLF

V gene: TRBV6-5
J gene: TRBJ1-5
CDR3 protein: ASSYGQLAQPQH

V gene: TRBV11-2
J gene: TRBJ2-2
CDR3 protein: ASSFPGELF

V gene: TRBV10-3
J gene: TRBJ2-5
CDR3 protein: AISEDQGQETQY

V gene: TRBV30
J gene: TRBJ1-4
CDR3 protein: AWDTGVTTNEKLF

V gene: TRBV27
J gene: TRBJ2-2
CDR3 protein: ASSLNPRFRELF

V gene: TRBV5-6
J gene: TRBJ2-2
CDR3 protein: ASSLSLEGTGELF

V gene: TRBV5-1
J gene: TRBJ2-7
CDR3 protein: ASSLAAQAYYEQY

V gene: TRBV9
J gene: TRBJ2-1
CDR3 protein: ASSVASGGTSGDNEQF

V gene: TRBV5-6
J gene: TRBJ2-2
CDR3 protein: ASSSLEPRNTGELF

V gene: TRBV15
J gene: TRBJ1-1
CDR3 protein: ATSRPLTVNTEAF

V gene: TRBV15
J gene: TRBJ1-1
CDR3 protein: ATSRGGGLDTEAF

V gene: TRBV5-1
J gene: TRBJ2-7
CDR3 protein: ASSPGQPLEQY

V gene: TRBV10-3
J gene: TRBJ2-1
CDR3 protein: ASSELAGSYNEQF

V gene: TRBV7-9
J gene: TRBJ2-1
CDR3 protein: ASSLALSGEQF

V gene: TRBV27
J gene: TRBJ1-5
CDR3 protein: ASSPPLSAQH

V gene: TRBV19
J gene: TRBJ1-6
CDR3 protein: ASSMGRQYYNSPLH